Listed below are T cell receptor beta chains from one sample, sequenced in a study of CD8 T cells in ankylosing spondylitis. TCRdb passed the 5' RACE reads through MiXCR, listing each CDR3 protein once. The data hold around 770,000 distinct CDR3 sequences, with about 20% observed a single time. The sequenced material came from blood, either unsorted or a sorted T cell fraction (not recorded which). These receptors were collected from a male donor with ankylosing spondylitis. The conserved cysteine and the conserved F or W are not part of the CDR3 here. Each record gives: CDR3 protein, D gene, V gene, J gene. D genes are given only for firm matches.

cdr3_aa: ASSLELTEGAITGELF
d_call: -
v_call: TRBV11-1
j_call: TRBJ2-2

cdr3_aa: ASSQQGQGTSGYT
d_call: TRBD1
v_call: TRBV5-1
j_call: TRBJ1-2

cdr3_aa: ASSFIYGSYEQY
d_call: -
v_call: TRBV27
j_call: TRBJ2-7

cdr3_aa: ASSQGMNYGYT
d_call: -
v_call: TRBV7-9
j_call: TRBJ1-2

cdr3_aa: ASSLSGGAEADTQY
d_call: TRBD1
v_call: TRBV7-9
j_call: TRBJ2-3

cdr3_aa: ACETSGAYEQY
d_call: TRBD2
v_call: TRBV30
j_call: TRBJ2-7

cdr3_aa: ASDSSRPNTEAF
d_call: -
v_call: TRBV11-2
j_call: TRBJ1-1

cdr3_aa: ASSPPGREVYGYT
d_call: -
v_call: TRBV7-9
j_call: TRBJ1-2

cdr3_aa: ASSVGASGPGGETQY
d_call: TRBD2
v_call: TRBV9
j_call: TRBJ2-5

cdr3_aa: ATSDARVPTDTQY
d_call: -
v_call: TRBV24-1
j_call: TRBJ2-3

cdr3_aa: ASSPSPRSYEQY
d_call: -
v_call: TRBV4-1
j_call: TRBJ2-7

cdr3_aa: ASSQGTSGDVSYEQY
d_call: TRBD2
v_call: TRBV4-1
j_call: TRBJ2-7

cdr3_aa: ASSDSPGVFAGYT
d_call: -
v_call: TRBV6-4
j_call: TRBJ1-2

cdr3_aa: ASSQSGSNEQF
d_call: TRBD2
v_call: TRBV2
j_call: TRBJ2-1

cdr3_aa: ATSDPTASSTDTQY
d_call: -
v_call: TRBV24-1
j_call: TRBJ2-3

cdr3_aa: SANTDRDDEQY
d_call: TRBD1
v_call: TRBV20-1
j_call: TRBJ2-7

cdr3_aa: SEKAGFQDTQY
d_call: TRBD2
v_call: TRBV20-1
j_call: TRBJ2-3

cdr3_aa: ASSQDPGKSRRLGYEQY
d_call: -
v_call: TRBV4-2
j_call: TRBJ2-7

cdr3_aa: SARVSEKLF
d_call: -
v_call: TRBV20-1
j_call: TRBJ1-4

cdr3_aa: ASSLGLKFYEQY
d_call: -
v_call: TRBV28
j_call: TRBJ2-7

cdr3_aa: ASSYQGSNTEAF
d_call: -
v_call: TRBV21-1
j_call: TRBJ1-1

cdr3_aa: AISEVPPEQY
d_call: -
v_call: TRBV10-3
j_call: TRBJ2-7

cdr3_aa: ASSLGPGKYEQY
d_call: -
v_call: TRBV5-5
j_call: TRBJ2-7

cdr3_aa: ASSGRDRDFYEQF
d_call: TRBD1
v_call: TRBV9
j_call: TRBJ2-1

cdr3_aa: SALAGVMNTEAF
d_call: -
v_call: TRBV20-1
j_call: TRBJ1-1

cdr3_aa: ASRSGLAGLNEQF
d_call: TRBD2
v_call: TRBV5-4
j_call: TRBJ2-1

cdr3_aa: SVEGGLAYTDTQY
d_call: -
v_call: TRBV29-1
j_call: TRBJ2-3

cdr3_aa: ASSPRTPGGPYYGYT
d_call: -
v_call: TRBV5-1
j_call: TRBJ1-2

cdr3_aa: ASSFTGDPDTQY
d_call: TRBD1
v_call: TRBV7-8
j_call: TRBJ2-3

cdr3_aa: ASRNTGTENTEAF
d_call: TRBD1
v_call: TRBV5-1
j_call: TRBJ1-1

cdr3_aa: ASSLDYYPQRSTDTQY
d_call: -
v_call: TRBV5-5
j_call: TRBJ2-3

cdr3_aa: SARDQSGRGGDTQY
d_call: TRBD2
v_call: TRBV20-1
j_call: TRBJ2-3

cdr3_aa: SAATLQENTEAF
d_call: -
v_call: TRBV20-1
j_call: TRBJ1-1

cdr3_aa: SSFGPATEAF
d_call: -
v_call: TRBV20-1
j_call: TRBJ1-1

cdr3_aa: ASSPRTGVSYEQY
d_call: TRBD1
v_call: TRBV18
j_call: TRBJ2-7

cdr3_aa: ASSLFQRGIGEQY
d_call: TRBD2
v_call: TRBV28
j_call: TRBJ2-7

cdr3_aa: ASSPPLGTGSYEQY
d_call: -
v_call: TRBV6-2/TRBV6-3
j_call: TRBJ2-7

cdr3_aa: ASSLEGGYSPLH
d_call: -
v_call: TRBV7-2
j_call: TRBJ1-6

cdr3_aa: TSSLMGTYYLNTGELF
d_call: -
v_call: TRBV12-3/TRBV12-4
j_call: TRBJ2-2

cdr3_aa: ASSPQAVRVNTEAF
d_call: -
v_call: TRBV28
j_call: TRBJ1-1

cdr3_aa: ASSSAGTGSYNEQF
d_call: TRBD1
v_call: TRBV6-1
j_call: TRBJ2-1

cdr3_aa: ASRYDPGEANEQF
d_call: -
v_call: TRBV6-5
j_call: TRBJ2-1

cdr3_aa: ASRRDRDFSPLH
d_call: TRBD1
v_call: TRBV2
j_call: TRBJ1-6

cdr3_aa: SDQRAGHTEAF
d_call: -
v_call: TRBV20-1
j_call: TRBJ1-1

cdr3_aa: ASSLEITGELF
d_call: -
v_call: TRBV7-8
j_call: TRBJ2-2